Reported below is one TCR beta chain. Per the germline V gene, CDR1 is SGHAT and CDR2 is FQNNGV. Trimming took off 1 base at V and 1 base at J, with 10 bases between the two ends. The CDR3 is 15 amino acids. TCRdb processed the 5' RACE reads anew with MiXCR; each CDR3 protein has one entry. The data hold roughly 100,000 distinct CDR3 sequences, with around 15% observed a single time. The data were obtained in a study of early T cells in non-severe SARS-CoV-2 infection. Sequencing was done on a sample of whole blood. The sequence derives from an adult who was a healthcare worker with PCR-confirmed SARS-CoV-2 infection or an uninfected control (not recorded which). J is TRBJ1-2 and V is TRBV11-2, with D unresolved. The DNA for the CDR3 is TGTGCCAGCAGCTTAGTATGGCAGGATAACTATGGCTACACCTTC. This translates into CASSLVWQDNYGYTF.